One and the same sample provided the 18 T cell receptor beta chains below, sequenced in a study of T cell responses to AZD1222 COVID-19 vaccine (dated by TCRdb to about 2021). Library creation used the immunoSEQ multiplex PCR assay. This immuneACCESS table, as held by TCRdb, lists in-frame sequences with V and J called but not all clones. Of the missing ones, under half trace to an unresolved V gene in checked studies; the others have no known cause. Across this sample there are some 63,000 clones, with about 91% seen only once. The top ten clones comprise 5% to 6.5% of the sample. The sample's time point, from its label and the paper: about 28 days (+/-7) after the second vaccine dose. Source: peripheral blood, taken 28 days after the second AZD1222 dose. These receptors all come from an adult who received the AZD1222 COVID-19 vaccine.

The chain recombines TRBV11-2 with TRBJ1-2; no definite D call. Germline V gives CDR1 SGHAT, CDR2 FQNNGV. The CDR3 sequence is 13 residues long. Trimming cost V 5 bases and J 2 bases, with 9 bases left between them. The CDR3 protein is CASSPDQNYGYTF. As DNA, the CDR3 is TGTGCCAGCAGCCCAGACCAAAACTATGGCTACACCTTC.

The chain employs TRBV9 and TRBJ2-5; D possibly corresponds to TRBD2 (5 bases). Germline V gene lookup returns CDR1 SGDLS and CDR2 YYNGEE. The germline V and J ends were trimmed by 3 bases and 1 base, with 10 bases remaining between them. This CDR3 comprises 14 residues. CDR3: CASSARTSQETQYF. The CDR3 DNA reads TGTGCCAGCAGCGCTAGGACTTCCCAAGAGACCCAGTACTTC.

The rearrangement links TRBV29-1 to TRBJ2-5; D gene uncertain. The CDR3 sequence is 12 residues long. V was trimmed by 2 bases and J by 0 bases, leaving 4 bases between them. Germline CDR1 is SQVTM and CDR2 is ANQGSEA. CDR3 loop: CSVEQDQETQYF. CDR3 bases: TGCAGCGTTGAACAGGACCAAGAGACCCAGTACTTC.

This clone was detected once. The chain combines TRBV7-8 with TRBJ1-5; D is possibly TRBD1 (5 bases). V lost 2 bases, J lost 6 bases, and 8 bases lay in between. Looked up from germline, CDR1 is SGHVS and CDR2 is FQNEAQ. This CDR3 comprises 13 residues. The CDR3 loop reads CASSLSRVQPQHF. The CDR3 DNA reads TGTGCCAGCAGCTTATCCAGGGTTCAGCCCCAGCATTTT.

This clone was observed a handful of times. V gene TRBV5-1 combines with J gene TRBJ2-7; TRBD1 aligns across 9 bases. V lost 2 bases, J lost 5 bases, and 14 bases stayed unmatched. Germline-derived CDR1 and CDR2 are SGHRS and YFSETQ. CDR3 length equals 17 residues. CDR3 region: CASSLYSGGGTGNEQYF. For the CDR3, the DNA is TGCGCCAGCAGCTTATATTCCGGTGGTGGGACAGGGAACGAGCAGTACTTC.

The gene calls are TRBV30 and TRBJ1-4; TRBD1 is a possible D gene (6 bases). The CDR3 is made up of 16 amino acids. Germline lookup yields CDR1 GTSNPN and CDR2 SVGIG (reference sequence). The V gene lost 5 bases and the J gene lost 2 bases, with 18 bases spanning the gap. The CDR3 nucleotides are TGTGCCTGGGGATGGGGGGGCGCGGTGACTAATGAAAAACTGTTTTTT. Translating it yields CAWGWGGAVTNEKLFF.

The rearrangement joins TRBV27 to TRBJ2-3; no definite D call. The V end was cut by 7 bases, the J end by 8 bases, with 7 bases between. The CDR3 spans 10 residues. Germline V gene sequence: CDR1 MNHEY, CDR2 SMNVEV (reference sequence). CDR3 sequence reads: CASKLGTQYF. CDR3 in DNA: TGTGCCAGCAAGTTGGGTACGCAGTATTTT.

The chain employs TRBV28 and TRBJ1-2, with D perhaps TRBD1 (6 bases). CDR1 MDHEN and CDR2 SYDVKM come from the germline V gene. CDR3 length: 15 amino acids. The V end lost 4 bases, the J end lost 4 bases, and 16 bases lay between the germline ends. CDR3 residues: CASSSTTGIFYGYTF. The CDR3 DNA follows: TGTGCCAGCAGTTCGACAACAGGGATCTTCTATGGCTACACCTTC.

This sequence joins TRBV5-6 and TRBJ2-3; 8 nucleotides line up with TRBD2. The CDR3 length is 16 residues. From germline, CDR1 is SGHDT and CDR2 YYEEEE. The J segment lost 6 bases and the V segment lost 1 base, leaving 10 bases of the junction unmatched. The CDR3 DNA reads TGTGCCAGCAGCTTGATCGGGAGGGCCGGTTCTGATACGCAGTATTTT. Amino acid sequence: CASSLIGRAGSDTQYF.

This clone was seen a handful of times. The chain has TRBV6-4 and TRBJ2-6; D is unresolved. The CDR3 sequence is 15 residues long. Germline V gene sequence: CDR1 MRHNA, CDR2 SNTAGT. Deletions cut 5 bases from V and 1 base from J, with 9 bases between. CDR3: CASSREGSGANVLTF. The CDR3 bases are TGTGCCAGCAGTCGTGAAGGGTCTGGGGCCAACGTCCTGACTTTC.

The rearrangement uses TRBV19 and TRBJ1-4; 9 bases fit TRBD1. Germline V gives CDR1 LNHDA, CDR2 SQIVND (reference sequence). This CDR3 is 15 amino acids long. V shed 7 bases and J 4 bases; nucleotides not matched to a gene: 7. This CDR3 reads CASNLPGQGNEKLFF. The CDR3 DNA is TGTGCCAGTAACCTTCCGGGACAGGGTAATGAAAAACTGTTTTTT.

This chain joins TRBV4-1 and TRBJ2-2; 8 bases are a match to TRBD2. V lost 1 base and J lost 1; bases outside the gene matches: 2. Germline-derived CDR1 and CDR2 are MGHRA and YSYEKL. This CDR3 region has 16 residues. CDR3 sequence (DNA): TGCGCCAGCAGCCAAGCGGGGGGGCAGAACACCGGGGAGCTGTTTTTT. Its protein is CASSQAGGQNTGELFF.

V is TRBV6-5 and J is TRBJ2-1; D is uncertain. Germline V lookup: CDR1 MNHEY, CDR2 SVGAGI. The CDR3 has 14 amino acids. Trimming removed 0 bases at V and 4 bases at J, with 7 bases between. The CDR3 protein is CASSYSSGYNEQFF. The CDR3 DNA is TGTGCCAGCAGTTACTCGAGTGGATACAATGAGCAGTTCTTC.

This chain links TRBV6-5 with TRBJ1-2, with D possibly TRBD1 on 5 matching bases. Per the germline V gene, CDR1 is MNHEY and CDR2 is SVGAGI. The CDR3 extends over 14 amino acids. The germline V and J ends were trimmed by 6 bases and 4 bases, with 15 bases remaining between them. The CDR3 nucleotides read TGTGCCAGCAGGCCGGCGATGGGGGGCTATGGCTACACCTTC. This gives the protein CASRPAMGGYGYTF.

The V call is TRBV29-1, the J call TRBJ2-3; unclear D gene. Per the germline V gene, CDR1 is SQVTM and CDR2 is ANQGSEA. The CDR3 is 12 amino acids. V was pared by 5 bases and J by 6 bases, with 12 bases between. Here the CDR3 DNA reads TGCAGCGTTAGCGCGACCGGGGATACGCAGTATTTT. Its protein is CSVSATGDTQYF.

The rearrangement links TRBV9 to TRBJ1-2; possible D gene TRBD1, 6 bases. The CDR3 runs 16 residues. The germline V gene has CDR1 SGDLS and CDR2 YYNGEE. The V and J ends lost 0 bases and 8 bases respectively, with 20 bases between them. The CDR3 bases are TGTGCCAGCAGCGTAGCGGTGGGGGCGCTTACCCAAGGCTACACCTTC. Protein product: CASSVAVGALTQGYTF.

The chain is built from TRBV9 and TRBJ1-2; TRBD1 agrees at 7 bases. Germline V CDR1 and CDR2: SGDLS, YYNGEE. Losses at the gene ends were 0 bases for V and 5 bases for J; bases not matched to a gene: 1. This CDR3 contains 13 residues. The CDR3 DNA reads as TGTGCCAGCAGCGTAGGGGACAGATATGGCTACACCTTC. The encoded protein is CASSVGDRYGYTF. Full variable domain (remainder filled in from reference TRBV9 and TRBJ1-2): DSGVTQTPKHLITATGQRVTLRCSPRSGDLSVYWYQQSLDQGLQFLIQYYNGEERAKGNILERFSAQQFPDLHSELNLSSLELGDSALYFCASSVGDRYGYTFGSGTRLTVV.

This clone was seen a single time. The CDR3 DNA reads as TGTGCCAGCAGGGACTTGGGGCAAGAGACCCAGTACTTC. Translating gives CASRDLGQETQYF. The chain joins TRBV28 to TRBJ2-5; weak D call: TRBD2 (5 bases). The CDR3 totals 13 residues. CDR1 is MDHEN, CDR2 SYDVKM, per germline. Trimming pared 6 bases from V and 2 bases from J, leaving 10 bases between.